This entry lists 9 T cell receptor beta chains sequenced from one sample in a study of OX40 agonist ivuxolimab in advanced cancers. Profiled with immunoSEQ multiplex PCR; TCRdb holds only in-frame clones, not every one. Of about 74,000 clones listed, roughly 83% are singletons. The source material was CD4+ or CD8+ T cells sorted from blood, sampled in a trial of the OX40 agonist ivuxolimab. Every receptor here comes from an adult with an advanced solid tumor such as melanoma, head and neck, liver or kidney cancer.

The chain carries TRBV29-1 and TRBJ2-1; 9 bases are a match to TRBD1. CDR1 is SQVTM and CDR2 is ANQGSEA in the germline V gene. Trimming removed 5 bases from V and 9 bases from J; junction bases left unmatched: 8. There are 13 residues in the CDR3. In DNA, the CDR3 is TGCAGCGTTAACAGGGGGCTCAGCGGTGAGCAGTTCTTC. Its protein is CSVNRGLSGEQFF.

The chain is built from TRBV7-9 and TRBJ1-1; no firm D call. V gave up 5 bases and J gave up 0 bases, with 10 bases separating them. CDR3 length: 14 amino acids. CDR1 and CDR2 from the germline V gene are SEHNR and FQNEAQ (reference sequence). The CDR3 is CASSQKGLNTEAFF. The CDR3 nucleotides read TGTGCCAGCAGCCAGAAGGGCCTGAACACTGAAGCTTTCTTT.

This clone was observed a few times. The CDR3 DNA is TGTGCCAGCAGCAGGGGAGGGAGTGAAAAACTGTTTTTT. It encodes CASSRGGSEKLFF. This chain joins TRBV7-9 and TRBJ1-4; D might be TRBD1 (5 bases). V dropped 5 bases and J dropped 7 bases, with 11 bases sitting between them. The CDR3 loop spans 13 amino acids. Germline CDR1 and CDR2: SEHNR and FQNEAQ (reference sequence).

In its sample, this clone was seen once. V is TRBV28 and J is TRBJ2-1, with no clear D. Trimming pared 5 bases from V and 2 bases from J, leaving 16 bases between. From germline, CDR1 is MDHEN and CDR2 SYDVKM. There are 16 residues in the CDR3. The chain's CDR3 is CASSKRDRPPYNEQFF. The CDR3 DNA is TGTGCCAGCAGTAAGAGAGACCGACCCCCCTACAATGAGCAGTTCTTC.

This chain links TRBV28 with TRBJ1-3; 8 nucleotides agree with TRBD1. CDR1 MDHEN and CDR2 SYDVKM come from the germline V gene. There are 15 residues in the CDR3. After removal of 10 bases from V and 4 bases from J, the junction contained 12 bases not matched to a gene. The CDR3 here is CATKSQGAEGNTIYF. The CDR3 region has the DNA TGTGCCACAAAATCCCAGGGGGCGGAAGGAAACACCATATATTTT.

The V gene is TRBV7-9, the J gene TRBJ1-3; no definite D call. The ends were cut back, 5 bases at V and 0 bases at J, with 8 bases in the middle. The CDR3 has 14 amino acids. The V gene's germline CDR1 is SEHNR and CDR2 FQNEAQ (reference sequence). This CDR3 reads CASSVQVSGNTIYF. Written as DNA, the CDR3 is TGTGCCAGCAGCGTCCAGGTCTCTGGAAACACCATATATTTT.

This clone was picked up one time. J is TRBJ1-5 and V is TRBV6-4; 9 bases align to TRBD1. This CDR3 spans 14 amino acids. Looked up from germline, CDR1 is MRHNA and CDR2 is SNTAGT. The ends lost 5 bases at V and 7 bases at J; junction bases unmatched: 6. DNA of the CDR3: TGTGCCAGCAGTATCGACAGGGGGGTGCAGCCCCAGCATTTT. Translation gives CASSIDRGVQPQHF.

The V gene is TRBV10-1, the J gene TRBJ2-2, with 11 nucleotides matching TRBD2. Germline V CDR1 and CDR2: WNHNN, SYGVQD (reference sequence). The length of the CDR3 is 15 residues. V trimming: 4 bases; J trimming: 7 bases; junction bases outside the gene matches: 5. CDR3 sequence reads: CASSGLAGKGGELFF. The CDR3 DNA reads as TGCGCCAGCAGTGGACTAGCGGGAAAGGGCGGGGAGCTGTTTTTT.

The chain uses TRBV11-3 and TRBJ2-1; D not resolved. V was pared by 1 base and J by 2 bases, with 12 bases between. Germline CDR1 SGHNT, CDR2 YENEEA. CDR3 size: 16 residues. CDR3 protein: CASSLVPSRAYNEQFF. CDR3 nucleotide sequence: TGTGCCAGCAGCTTAGTCCCTAGTAGGGCCTACAATGAGCAGTTCTTC.